Below are 18 T cell receptor beta chains sequenced from a single sample in a study of CD8 T cells in ankylosing spondylitis. Study-wide findings and caveats: A TCR beta motif of 7 to 9 highly homologous variants seemed to mark ankylosing spondylitis blood.

Their antigens remain unidentified. Using its own MiXCR run on the 5' RACE reads, TCRdb lists one record per CDR3 protein. The sample carries fewer than 500,000 distinct CDR3 sequences, about 25% recorded once. The sequenced sample consisted of blood, either unsorted or a sorted T cell fraction (not recorded which). Source of these receptors: a male donor with ankylosing spondylitis.

This clonotype has only a few counts. The V and J genes are TRBV29-1 and TRBJ1-2, with TRBD1 matching over 11 bases. V shed 5 bases and J 7 bases; nucleotides not matched to a gene: 9. Germline CDR1 reads SQVTM; CDR2 reads ANQGSEA. The CDR3 totals 14 residues. CDR3 DNA: TGCAGCGTTACCCCAGGGACAGGGGGGGGTGGCTACACCTTC. Protein product: CSVTPGTGGGGYTF.

This clonotype occurred a few times. The chain couples TRBV7-9 to TRBJ2-7; D not certain. CDR1 SEHNR and CDR2 FQNEAQ come from the germline V gene (reference sequence). This CDR3 region has 14 residues. Trimming pared 1 base from V and 0 bases from J, leaving 7 bases between. The CDR3 reads CASSLEADSYEQYF. Here the CDR3 DNA reads TGTGCCAGCAGCTTAGAGGCGGACTCCTACGAGCAGTACTTC. Based on the CDR3 plus reference TRBV7-9 and TRBJ2-7, the full variable domain is DTGVSQNPRHKITKRGQNVTFRCDPISEHNRLYWYRQTLGQGPEFLTYFQNEAQLEKSRLLSDRFSAERPKGSFSTLEIQRTEQGDSAMYLCASSLEADSYEQYFGPGTRLTVT.

This sequence joins TRBV7-2 and TRBJ2-1, with D unresolved. The CDR3 extends over 12 amino acids. The V end was cut by 2 bases, the J end by 9 bases, with 8 bases between. Per the germline V gene, CDR1 is SGHTA and CDR2 is FQGNSA. The CDR3 here is CASSLYSSEQFF. In nucleotides, the CDR3 is TGTGCCAGCAGCTTATACTCAAGTGAGCAGTTCTTC.

The rearrangement uses TRBV20-1 and TRBJ2-1; D not certain. This CDR3 has 14 residues. Germline CDR1 and CDR2: DFQATT and SNEGSKA (reference sequence). V gave up 3 bases and J gave up 5 bases, with 14 bases separating them. Here the CDR3 DNA reads TGCAGTGCTAGTGCGGACCAGCCCCACAATGAGCAGTTCTTC. It is translated as CSASADQPHNEQFF.

This clonotype was picked up a small number of times. DNA for the CDR3: TGTGCCAGCAGTTTTCTGGTTTACGAGCAGTACTTC. Amino acids: CASSFLVYEQYF. The chain links TRBV12-3 or TRBV12-4 to TRBJ2-7, with D unclear. The CDR3 length is 12 residues. V lost 3 bases, J lost 4 bases, and 7 bases lay in between.

This chain uses TRBV7-2 with TRBJ2-5; possibly TRBD1 for D (6 bases). CDR1 and CDR2 from the germline V gene are SGHTA and FQGNSA. V lost 5 bases and J 2 bases, leaving 15 bases between the germline ends. The length of the CDR3 is 15 residues. CDR3 coding DNA: TGTGCCAGCAGCATCAGGGGCAGGAGGCAAGAGACCCAGTACTTC. Amino acid sequence: CASSIRGRRQETQYF.

This rearrangement joins TRBV5-1 to TRBJ2-5; D may be TRBD1 (5 bases). CDR1 and CDR2 (germline): SGHRS, YFSETQ. CDR3 length: 16 residues. Trimming removed 2 bases at V and 1 base at J, with 15 bases between. The CDR3 DNA reads TGCGCCAGCAGCTTAGGGGTGCAGGCCACCCAAGAGACCCAGTACTTC. Its translation: CASSLGVQATQETQYF. The full variable domain, its missing parts supplied by reference TRBV5-1 and TRBJ2-5, is KAGVTQTPRYLIKTRGQQVTLSCSPISGHRSVSWYQQTPGQGLQFLFEYFSETQRNKGNFPGRFSGRQFSNSRSEMNVSTLELGDSALYLCASSLGVQATQETQYFGPGTRLLVL.

This clonotype has only a few counts. This chain uses TRBV15 with TRBJ2-7, with 8 bases fitting TRBD2. J was trimmed by 0 bases and V by 1 base; bases with no gene match: 5. The CDR3 is 16 amino acids. The germline CDR1 and CDR2 sequences are LNHNV and YYDKDF (reference sequence). The CDR3 coding sequence is TGTGCCACCAGCAGAGTCAGCGGGAGCGGCTCCTACGAGCAGTACGTC. This codes for CATSRVSGSGSYEQYV.

The gene calls are TRBV5-1 and TRBJ2-1, with D uncertain. The length of the CDR3 is 16 residues. Trimming left V 0 bases short and J 6 bases short, with 16 bases between. Germline V gene sequence: CDR1 SGHRS, CDR2 YFSETQ. CDR3 region: CASSLAGSHLGNEQFF. The CDR3 region has the DNA TGCGCCAGCAGCTTGGCGGGTTCTCATTTGGGCAATGAGCAGTTCTTC.

The CDR3 region has the DNA TGTGCCAGCAGCTTGGGATCGGGGAACTCCTACGAGCAGTACTTC. Amino acid sequence: CASSLGSGNSYEQYF. The chain joins TRBV5-6 to TRBJ2-7; possibly TRBD2 for D (5 bases). This CDR3 spans 15 amino acids. Germline V CDR1 and CDR2: SGHDT, YYEEEE. Trimming pared 0 bases from V and 0 bases from J, leaving 10 bases between.

This clonotype was observed a few times. CDR3 in amino acids: CASSPPGQGFEPQHF. CDR3 in DNA: TGTGCCAGCTCCCCCCCGGGACAGGGGTTTGAGCCCCAGCATTTT. The gene calls are TRBV18 and TRBJ1-5; 10 bases align to TRBD1. V lost 6 bases and J lost 8; bases outside the gene matches: 10. The CDR3 has 15 amino acids. Germline loops: CDR1 KGHSH, CDR2 LQKENI. The complete variable domain, with remaining parts taken from reference TRBV18 and TRBJ1-5, reads NAGVMQNPRHLVRRRGQEARLRCSPMKGHSHVYWYRQLPEEGLKFMVYLQKENIIDESGMPKERFSAEFPKEGPSILRIQQVVRGDSAAYFCASSPPGQGFEPQHFGDGTRLSIL.

The chain has TRBV20-1 and TRBJ1-2, with a tentative D call TRBD1 (5 bases). The CDR3 contains 13 residues. CDR1 and CDR2 (germline): DFQATT, SNEGSKA (reference sequence). The V gene lost 6 bases and the J gene lost 5 bases, with 16 bases spanning the gap. The CDR3 loop reads CSAQHTGHYGYTF. In DNA, the CDR3 is TGCAGTGCCCAGCACACGGGGCATTATGGCTACACCTTC.

V usage is TRBV20-1 and J usage is TRBJ1-1; D is ambiguous. The CDR3 runs 17 residues. The V and J ends lost 3 bases and 4 bases respectively, with 24 bases between them. Germline values: CDR1 DFQATT, CDR2 SNEGSKA (reference sequence). The CDR3, as DNA: TGCAGTGCTAGTCCTTTGTCGATCGATTTTTTTGGCACTGAAGCTTTCTTT. Its protein is CSASPLSIDFFGTEAFF.

This clonotype was seen once. CDR3: CASSEGQGAAGELFF. The CDR3 coding sequence is TGCGCCAGCAGTGAGGGGCAGGGGGCGGCCGGGGAGCTGTTTTTT. The rearrangement uses TRBV10-2 and TRBJ2-2; 8 bases line up with TRBD1. The CDR3 runs to 15 residues. With 2 bases clipped from V and 6 bases from J, the junction kept 5 bases outside the gene matches. Germline-derived CDR1 and CDR2 are WSHSY and SAAADI.

The genes are TRBV20-1 and TRBJ2-7; 7 bases fit TRBD1. Germline CDR1 is DFQATT and CDR2 is SNEGSKA (reference sequence). The trim removed 6 bases at V and 4 bases at J, leaving 9 bases unmatched. This CDR3 is built from 13 residues. This CDR3 reads CSAPTGTLYEQYF. DNA of the CDR3: TGCAGTGCACCGACAGGGACCCTTTACGAGCAGTACTTC.

This clonotype was detected a few times. The rearrangement links TRBV5-1 to TRBJ2-5; the D gene is possibly TRBD2 (6 bases). The V end was cut by 4 bases, the J end by 5 bases, with 12 bases between. Per the germline V gene, CDR1 is SGHRS and CDR2 is YFSETQ. This CDR3 is 13 amino acids long. CDR3 bases: TGCGCCAGCAGCGTCGGACTAAGGGAGACCCAGTACTTC. Amino acids: CASSVGLRETQYF.

This clonotype was counted a few times. The chain couples TRBV20-1 to TRBJ2-7; D not certain. CDR1 DFQATT and CDR2 SNEGSKA come from the germline V gene (reference sequence). The V end lost 0 bases, the J end lost 6 bases, and 6 bases lay between the germline ends. This CDR3 contains 11 residues. The chain's CDR3 is CSARERGEQYV. CDR3 nucleotide sequence: TGCAGTGCTAGAGAGAGAGGCGAGCAGTACGTC.

The V and J genes are TRBV11-2 and TRBJ2-1, with a tentative D call TRBD1 (5 bases). With 0 bases removed from V and 4 bases from J, the gap between germline ends came to 7 bases. This CDR3 contains 14 residues. CDR1 SGHAT and CDR2 FQNNGV come from the germline V gene. CDR3 in amino acids: CASSLDPGYNEQFF. CDR3 in DNA: TGTGCCAGCAGCTTAGATCCAGGGTACAATGAGCAGTTCTTC.